A selection of T cell receptor beta chains follows, all from one sample in a study of shared clonotypes between healthy human individuals. Profiled with immunoSEQ multiplex PCR; TCRdb holds only in-frame clones, not every one. This table has 2 million to 2.5 million clones, approximately 96% appearing once. The source material was naive CD4+ T cells sorted from blood. The receptors originated from a young man in good health. The CDR3 runs from the conserved cysteine through the conserved F or W. A D gene is named only where the DNA matches it firmly. Clone size is given for some rows only: seen once, a few or many times, or a class if the clone is expanded.

abundance	len	v_gene	d_gene	j_gene	CDR3aa	CDR3nt
-	16	TRBV6-1	TRBD1	TRBJ1-3	CASREDRGRAGNTIYF	TGTGCCAGCAGAGAAGACAGGGGCAGAGCTGGAAACACCATATATTTT
-	14	TRBV5-1	TRBD1	TRBJ1-1	CASTSGQFNTEAFF	TGCGCCAGCACGTCGGGACAGTTTAACACTGAAGCTTTCTTT
-	14	TRBV18	-	TRBJ1-1	CASSPGQQNTEAFF	TGTGCCAGCTCCCCCGGCCAACAGAACACTGAAGCTTTCTTT
-	14	TRBV6-7	TRBD1	TRBJ1-1	CASSPGQSFTEAFF	TGTGCCAGCAGTCCGGGACAGAGCTTCACTGAAGCTTTCTTT
-	15	TRBV6-1	-	TRBJ2-2	CASSEAFWNTGELFF	TGTGCCAGCAGTGAAGCTTTCTGGAACACCGGGGAGCTGTTTTTT
-	15	TRBV10-1	-	TRBJ1-1	CASSAEWGATTEAFF	TGCGCCAGCAGTGCGGAGTGGGGGGCCACCACTGAAGCTTTCTTT
-	14	TRBV6-4	-	TRBJ1-5	CARELGGKNQPQHF	TGTGCCAGGGAACTGGGAGGGAAGAATCAGCCCCAGCATTTT
-	14	TRBV6-5	-	TRBJ2-3	CASSQTSSADTQYF	TGTGCCAGCAGTCAAACTAGTTCCGCAGATACGCAGTATTTT
-	14	TRBV10-3	-	TRBJ1-1	CATATAAHNTEAFF	TGTGCCACCGCGACCGCAGCTCATAACACTGAAGCTTTCTTT
once	13	TRBV2	TRBD2	TRBJ2-5	CASTGLDQETQYF	TGTGCCAGCACTGGACTAGACCAAGAGACCCAGTACTTC
-	15	TRBV11-2	TRBD2	TRBJ2-7	CASFRGASGGYEQYF	TGTGCCAGCTTTCGCGGGGCTAGCGGGGGCTACGAGCAGTACTTC
-	13	TRBV14	-	TRBJ1-6	CASSPRGDAPLHF	TGTGCCAGCAGCCCCCGGGGGGATGCACCCCTCCACTTT
-	13	TRBV18	-	TRBJ2-5	CASYPKYQETQYF	TGTGCCAGCTACCCCAAGTACCAAGAGACCCAGTACTTC
-	15	TRBV25-1	TRBD1	TRBJ1-6	CASSVVDRADSPLHF	TGTGCCAGCAGCGTCGTAGACAGGGCGGATTCACCCCTCCACTTT
few	14	TRBV28	-	TRBJ2-1	CASSLGQTYNEQFF	TGTGCCAGCAGTTTAGGACAGACCTACAATGAGCAGTTCTTC
once	17	TRBV10-3	TRBD2	TRBJ2-2	CAISQGLAGKGGGELFF	TGTGCCATCAGTCAAGGACTAGCGGGAAAAGGGGGCGGGGAGCTGTTTTTT
-	15	TRBV2	-	TRBJ2-1	CASRFDQTGISEQFF	TGTGCCAGCAGATTCGACCAGACAGGAATTAGTGAGCAGTTCTTC
-	13	TRBV15	-	TRBJ2-7	CATRISGTYEQYF	TGTGCCACCAGAATTAGCGGTACCTACGAGCAGTACTTC
-	17	TRBV7-3	-	TRBJ2-1	CASSQFGRTISYNEQFF	TGTGCCAGCAGCCAGTTCGGGCGGACCATCTCCTACAATGAGCAGTTCTTC
-	15	TRBV28	-	TRBJ2-7	CASSRPGSSSYEQYF	TGTGCCAGCAGTAGACCGGGATCGAGCTCCTACGAGCAGTACTTC
-	13	TRBV10-3	TRBD1	TRBJ1-2	CAINRQGEYGYTF	TGTGCCATCAATCGACAGGGGGAGTATGGCTACACCTTC
-	14	TRBV7-9	TRBD2	TRBJ2-1	CASRASGSSNEQFF	TGTGCCAGCAGGGCTAGCGGGAGTAGCAATGAGCAGTTCTTC
-	16	TRBV7-9	-	TRBJ2-3	CASSTYGWGRTDTQYF	TGTGCCAGCAGCACCTATGGGTGGGGGAGGACAGATACGCAGTATTTT
-	16	TRBV7-2	TRBD2	TRBJ2-5	CASSETSGKSQETQYF	TGTGCCAGCAGCGAGACTAGCGGAAAAAGTCAAGAGACCCAGTACTTC
-	13	TRBV5-1	-	TRBJ1-1	CASSFLQNTEAFF	TGCGCCAGCAGCTTTCTTCAGAACACTGAAGCTTTCTTT
-	13	TRBV11-3	TRBD1	TRBJ2-7	CASSEKDRGEQYF	TGTGCCAGCAGCGAAAAGGACAGGGGCGAGCAGTACTTC
-	22	TRBV14	TRBD2	TRBJ2-7	CASSQTPKRVAGPNLGSYEQYF	TGTGCCAGCAGCCAAACCCCGAAGAGGGTAGCGGGCCCCAATTTGGGGTCCTACGAGCAGTACTTC
-	13	TRBV6-5	-	TRBJ2-7	CASSYSVAYEQYF	TGTGCCAGCAGTTACTCCGTTGCCTACGAGCAGTACTTC
-	15	TRBV9	-	TRBJ1-1	CASSVAGRAGTEAFF	TGTGCCAGCAGCGTAGCAGGCAGGGCAGGCACTGAAGCTTTCTTT
-	22	TRBV4-1	TRBD1	TRBJ1-3	CASSRNPIPGQGGSFSGNTIYF	TGCGCCAGCAGCCGAAATCCCATACCGGGACAGGGGGGATCTTTCTCTGGAAACACCATATATTTT
-	15	TRBV5-8	-	TRBJ2-5	CASSSRLTVKETQYF	TGTGCCAGCAGCTCCCGCCTGACAGTTAAAGAGACCCAGTACTTC
-	18	TRBV13	TRBD2	TRBJ2-7	CASSSSVPGGPRAYEQYF	TGTGCCAGCAGCTCCTCCGTCCCGGGAGGGCCGAGGGCCTACGAGCAGTACTTC
-	14	TRBV6-5	TRBD1	TRBJ1-3	CASKPGGTGNTIYF	TGTGCCAGCAAGCCAGGGGGAACAGGAAACACCATATATTTT
-	16	TRBV7-3	TRBD1	TRBJ1-6	CASSLTGGQNNSPLHF	TGTGCCAGCAGCTTAACGGGGGGACAGAATAATTCACCCCTCCACTTT
-	15	TRBV4-1	-	TRBJ2-3	CASSQDYQFRDTQYF	TGCGCCAGCAGCCAAGATTATCAATTCCGGGATACGCAGTATTTT
once	15	TRBV5-4	TRBD1	TRBJ2-7	CASSPGQGISYEQYF	TGTGCCAGCAGCCCAGGACAGGGAATCTCCTACGAGCAGTACTTC
-	14	TRBV5-6	-	TRBJ1-6	CASSFTQGNSPLHF	TGTGCCAGCAGCTTTACCCAAGGGAACTCACCCCTCCACTTT
-	16	TRBV4-3	-	TRBJ2-6	CASSQDRAPGANVLTF	TGCGCCAGCAGCCAAGATCGGGCACCTGGGGCCAACGTCCTGACTTTC
-	16	TRBV28	-	TRBJ1-2	CASSPTFTAANYGYTF	TGTGCCAGCAGCCCTACTTTCACTGCCGCGAACTATGGCTACACCTTC
-	15	TRBV28	TRBD1	TRBJ1-2	CASSSDQGQGNGYTF	TGTGCCAGCAGTTCCGACCAGGGACAGGGGAATGGCTACACCTTC
-	12	TRBV30	-	TRBJ1-1	CAWTTGNTEAFF	TGTGCCTGGACGACAGGGAACACTGAAGCTTTCTTT
-	15	TRBV28	TRBD1	TRBJ2-2	CASTLGDRNTGELFF	TGTGCCAGCACCCTTGGGGACAGGAACACCGGGGAGCTGTTTTTT
-	11	TRBV29-1	TRBD1	TRBJ2-7	CSVRTGYEQYF	TGCAGCGTTAGGACAGGCTACGAGCAGTACTTC
-	14	TRBV7-9	TRBD2	TRBJ2-2	CASSLGGSTGELFF	TGTGCCAGCAGCTTAGGCGGGAGCACCGGGGAGCTGTTTTTT
-	16	TRBV18	-	TRBJ1-4	CASSTTRDTINEKLFF	TGTGCCAGCTCAACAACTAGGGACACGATTAATGAAAAACTGTTTTTT
-	13	TRBV4-3	-	TRBJ2-5	CASSQDRGETQYF	TGCGCCAGCAGCCAAGATCGAGGTGAGACCCAGTACTTC
-	15	TRBV7-9	TRBD1	TRBJ2-7	CASSLGGQGGYEQYF	TGTGCCAGCAGCTTAGGGGGACAGGGAGGTTACGAGCAGTACTTC
-	13	TRBV7-2	-	TRBJ1-4	CASKGRTREKLFF	TGTGCCAGCAAGGGGCGCACCCGAGAAAAACTGTTTTTT
-	14	TRBV30	-	TRBJ1-3	CAWSAESSGNTIYF	TGTGCCTGGAGTGCGGAGAGCTCTGGAAACACCATATATTTT
-	16	TRBV29-1	-	TRBJ2-5	CSVEKIIGGTQETQYF	TGCAGCGTTGAAAAAATTATAGGAGGGACTCAAGAGACCCAGTACTTC
-	15	TRBV7-9	-	TRBJ2-1	CASSSRDLERNEQFF	TGTGCCAGCAGCTCCCGGGACTTGGAGCGCAATGAGCAGTTCTTC
-	16	TRBV9	-	TRBJ1-4	CASSVALQATNEKLFF	TGTGCCAGCAGCGTAGCTTTACAGGCAACTAATGAAAAACTGTTTTTT
-	13	TRBV18	-	TRBJ1-1	CASSPLHYTEAFF	TGTGCCAGCTCACCTTTACATTACACTGAAGCTTTCTTT
-	14	TRBV5-1	TRBD1	TRBJ1-1	CASSLGQGMGEAFF	TGCGCCAGCAGCTTGGGACAGGGGATGGGCGAAGCTTTCTTT